Listed here are 10 T cell receptor beta chains from one sample, sequenced in a study of tumor-infiltrating lymphocytes in localized non-small cell lung cancer. TCRdb keeps only in-frame clones here, not all; method: immunoSEQ multiplex PCR. The sample has more than 8,500 clones; over 75% are singletons. Material: uninvolved lung tissue not adjacent to the tumor. The source of these receptors is a human donor with non-small cell lung cancer.

This clone was seen once. This chain uses TRBV11-2 with TRBJ1-1, with D perhaps TRBD1 (6 bases). The CDR3 spans 15 residues. CDR1 is SGHAT and CDR2 is FQNNGV in the germline V gene. Trimming cost V 0 bases and J 4 bases, with 12 bases left between them. The DNA for the CDR3 is TGTGCCAGCAGCTTAGATCCGGGGGCGGCCACTGAAGCTTTCTTT. Its translation is CASSLDPGAATEAFF.

The chain employs TRBV5-1 and TRBJ2-7; 10 bases line up with TRBD2. J was trimmed by 2 bases and V by 3 bases; bases with no gene match: 11. CDR1 SGHRS and CDR2 YFSETQ come from the germline V gene. This CDR3 is built from 17 residues. Written as DNA, the CDR3 is TGCGCCAGCAGCTCGGACACCGTAGCGGGAGGCGCCTACGAGCAGTACTTC. It translates to CASSSDTVAGGAYEQYF.

This clone was picked up one time. The chain joins TRBV7-9 to TRBJ1-6; TRBD1 might be the D (6 bases). The germline V gene has CDR1 SEHNR and CDR2 FQNEAQ (reference sequence). The CDR3 runs 15 residues. Trimming removed 7 bases at V and 5 bases at J, with 15 bases between. CDR3 bases: TGTGCCAGCACTCCTCAGGAGGGGGATAATTCACCCCTCCACTTT. This sequence encodes CASTPQEGDNSPLHF.

V gene TRBV7-2 combines with J gene TRBJ2-3; D may match TRBD1 or TRBD2 (5 bases each). The V gene lost 2 bases and the J gene lost 4 bases, with 7 bases spanning the gap. In germline, CDR1 is SGHTA, CDR2 FQGNSA. CDR3 length: 13 residues. In DNA form, the CDR3 reads TGTGCCAGCAGCTTAAGGGGAGCAGATACGCAGTATTTT. It encodes CASSLRGADTQYF.

The rearrangement uses TRBV28 and TRBJ1-5; D ambiguous. Trimming shortened V by 7 bases and J by 2 bases, and 15 bases separated the two germline ends. This CDR3 region has 15 residues. Germline lookup yields CDR1 MDHEN and CDR2 SYDVKM. CDR3 sequence reads: CASIPSVYRNQPQHF. The CDR3 coding sequence is TGTGCCAGCATCCCCTCGGTCTACCGCAATCAGCCCCAGCATTTT.

The chain has TRBV7-9 and TRBJ2-5; 8 positions match TRBD2. V shed 3 bases, J shed 4 bases, and the junction held 10 bases outside the gene matches. CDR1 is SEHNR and CDR2 is FQNEAQ in the germline V gene (reference sequence). This CDR3 comprises 16 residues. As DNA, the CDR3 is TGTGCCAGCAGCTTCCTCGGGAGGGCTCTTTTAGAGACCCAGTACTTC. This codes for CASSFLGRALLETQYF.

The chain carries TRBV21-1 and TRBJ1-1. TRBV21-1 is reported as a pseudogene. CDR3 length: 13 residues. This CDR3 reads CARGGDGNTEAFF. For the CDR3, the DNA is TGTGCCAGGGGGGGGGATGGGAACACTGAAGCTTTCTTT.

The chain employs TRBV19 and TRBJ1-4; D not certain. V was pared by 5 bases and J by 0 bases, with 10 bases between. Germline CDR1 reads LNHDA; CDR2 reads SQIVND (reference sequence). The CDR3 has 15 amino acids. For the CDR3, the DNA is TGTGCCAGTAGTGGGAGCCATTCAACTAATGAAAAACTGTTTTTT. Encoded protein: CASSGSHSTNEKLFF.

This chain connects TRBV30 to TRBJ2-1; 10 bases fit TRBD2. CDR3 length equals 19 residues. From germline, CDR1 is GTSNPN and CDR2 SVGIG (reference sequence). J gave up 6 bases and V 5 bases, and 22 bases lay outside the gene matches. The CDR3 spells CAWGGFQGLATSSINEQFF. CDR3 DNA: TGTGCCTGGGGGGGGTTCCAGGGACTAGCGACGAGTTCGATCAATGAGCAGTTCTTC.

A few counts support this clone. The rearrangement joins TRBV4-2 to TRBJ2-1, with 11 bases aligning to TRBD2. CDR1 and CDR2 (germline): LGHNA, YNFKEQ. J was trimmed by 7 bases and V by 1 base; bases with no gene match: 3. This CDR3 is built from 15 residues. CDR3 in DNA: TGTGCCAGCAGCCAAGCGACTAGCGGGACGAATGAGCAGTTCTTC. It translates to CASSQATSGTNEQFF.